Presented here are 6 T cell receptor beta chains from one specimen sequenced in a study of blood T cell repertoires in acute mononucleosis (dated by TCRdb to the early 2020s). Paper-wide results and their limitations: Both chains seemed to play a part in GLC-BM selection, with public TCRbeta motifs on BV14-BJ2 and BV20-BJ1 appearing together with a TCRalpha motif on AV5-AJ31.

The method behind the library was the immunoSEQ multiplex PCR assay. The clones in this table, taken by TCRdb from immuneACCESS, are in-frame only. Not every clone is retained; where verified, under half of the shortfall comes from an unresolved V gene, and the cause of the rest is unknown. This sample is represented by 2,000 to 3,000 clones; around 25% of them were singletons. The ten top clones hold about half of the sample. The time point label here, explained by the study, means: convalescence about 6 months (5-8 months) after acute presentation (visit 7). The source was EBV GLC epitope tetramer+ CD8+ T cells sorted from PBMCs, collected during convalescence from infectious mononucleosis. This sample's cell subset or site label indicates: CD8 T cells binding tetramer with EBV BMLF1 280-288 peptide (GLC-BM). Receptors were obtained from a woman younger than 35 with infectious mononucleosis caused by EBV.

A remark on this clone: The DNA is left out, because the CDR3 cannot be placed on it with certainty; the CDR3 is given as TCRdb lists it. The rearrangement uses TRBV29-1 and TRBJ1-4; the D segment call TRBD1 is taken from the table without a DNA check. Germline V lookup: CDR1 SQVTM, CDR2 ANQGSEA. The CDR3 is made up of 15 amino acids, end residues included. The CDR3 sequence: CSVGSQGTNEKNCFF.

This clone was counted between two and nine times. The genes are TRBV11-3 and TRBJ1-2, with D possibly being TRBD1 (5 bases). V was pared by 8 bases and J by 2 bases, with 12 bases between. Germline V gene sequence: CDR1 SGHNT, CDR2 YENEEA. CDR3 length: 13 amino acids. In nucleotides, the CDR3 is TGTGCCAGCTCGTTCCAGGGAAACTATGGCTACACCTTC. It is translated as CASSFQGNYGYTF. The variable domain in full, completed from reference TRBV11-3 and TRBJ1-2, reads EAGVVQSPRYKIIEKKQPVAFWCNPISGHNTLYWYLQNLGQGPELLIRYENEEAVDDSQLPKDRFSAERLKGVDSTLKIQPAELGDSAVYLCASSFQGNYGYTFGSGTRLTVV.

Details on this clone: This specimen includes other DNA sequences encoding the same CDR3. The chain employs TRBV27 and TRBJ2-3; weak D call: TRBD2 (6 bases). The CDR3 consists of 13 residues. V lost 8 bases to trimming and J lost 6 bases, with 15 bases between them. Germline CDR1 reads MNHEY; CDR2 reads SMNVEV (reference sequence). CDR3 coding DNA: TGTGCCAGCCAAGTGGGTGGGGGGGATACGCAGTATTTT. Translating it yields CASQVGGGDTQYF.

A word on this clone: A far larger clone is only one base removed, so a read error is likely. J is TRBJ2-2 and V is TRBV2; possible D gene TRBD1, 5 bases. Germline CDR1 and CDR2: SNHLY and FYNNEI. The CDR3 runs to 15 residues. V lost 1 base, J lost 9 bases, and 15 bases lay in between. This CDR3 reads CASSEGRVAPWELFF. The CDR3, as DNA: TGTGCCAGCAGTGAAGGCAGGGTAGCCCCCTGGGAGCTGTTTTTT.

This clone was found many times. Its ends do not fully match the called genes, so a read error is possible. The V gene is TRBV10-3, the J gene TRBJ2-5, with a weak D call TRBD1 (6 bases). Per the germline V gene, CDR1 is ENHRY and CDR2 is SYGVKD. The CDR3 has 15 residues. The CDR3 loop reads CASSYSAGVGETQYF. The CDR3, as DNA: TGTGCCAGCAGTTACTCGGCAGGGGTTGGGGAGACCCAGTACTTC.

A word on this clone: It differs at one base from a far larger clone, so likely a read error. In the same sample, other DNA sequences code for this CDR3. The chain employs TRBV7-9 and TRBJ2-5; D unresolved. Trimming removed 4 bases at V and 0 bases at J, with 12 bases between. Germline V gene data show CDR1 as SEHNR and CDR2 as FQNEAQ (reference sequence). The length of the CDR3 is 15 residues. The CDR3 loop reads CASSSIDGNQETQYF. The CDR3, as DNA: TGTGCCAGCAGCTCAATAGACGGTAACCAAGAGACCCAGTACTTC.